These T cell receptor beta chains were read from a single sample in a study of cytomegalovirus exposure and HLA in healthy donors. The method was immunoSEQ multiplex PCR; TCRdb's version includes in-frame clones alone and lacks a portion of them. This sample has approximately 150,000 clones; 75% to 80% occur once, and the top ten carry 5.5% to 7%. Sequenced material: PBMCs. These receptors originate from a woman between 40 and 55 years old in good health and CMV-seropositive. The CDR3 runs from the conserved cysteine through the conserved F or W. D genes are given only for firm matches. Clone size, where shown, is once, few, many, or a class for clones that have expanded.

j_call v_call clone_size d_call cdr3_aa cdr3_nt
TRBJ2-6 TRBV30 few TRBD1 CALNRDRVASGANVLTF TGTGCCCTCAACCGGGACAGGGTAGCCTCTGGGGCCAACGTCCTGACTTTC
TRBJ2-7 TRBV28 NA NA CASSFRTGSGTYEQYF TGTGCCAGCAGTTTCAGGACAGGTAGCGGTACCTACGAGCAGTACTTC
TRBJ1-2 TRBV6-6 NA NA CASSPGRGLYGYTF TGTGCCAGCAGCCCTGGGCGGGGGCTCTATGGCTACACCTTC
TRBJ2-1 TRBV5-1 NA NA CASSPQGGSYNEQLF TGCGCCAGCAGCCCTCAGGGTGGCTCCTACAATGAGCAGCTCTTC
TRBJ1-1 TRBV30 NA NA CAWSLVITEAFF TGTGCCTGGAGCCTAGTTATCACTGAAGCTTTCTTT
TRBJ1-5 TRBV7-9 few NA CASSLGQYSNQPQHF TGTGCCAGCAGCTTGGGCCAATATAGCAATCAGCCCCAGCATTTT
TRBJ1-5 TRBV5-8 NA TRBD1 CASSPQGLRNQLQHF TGTGCCAGCAGCCCACAGGGGCTCAGAAATCAGCTCCAGCATTTT
TRBJ1-2 TRBV2 NA NA CASRSREGGGYTF TGTGCCAGCAGGTCTAGGGAAGGGGGTGGCTACACCTTC
TRBJ1-2 TRBV5-1 NA TRBD1 CASSPPYRGGSNGYTF TGCGCCAGCAGCCCCCCCTACAGGGGCGGCTCTAATGGCTACACCTTC
TRBJ2-6 TRBV9 NA TRBD1 CASSESGTGVSGANVLTF TGTGCCAGCAGCGAGTCCGGGACAGGGGTTTCCGGGGCCAACGTCCTGACTTTC
TRBJ1-4 TRBV25-1 NA NA CASSGTNRLNEKLFF TGTGCCAGCAGTGGAACTAACAGGCTTAATGAAAAACTGTTTTTT
TRBJ2-2 TRBV29-1 NA NA CSVEWLAINTGELFF TGCAGCGTTGAGTGGCTAGCGATAAACACCGGGGAGCTGTTTTTT
TRBJ2-2 TRBV14 NA NA CASSQSKGSRGVTGELFF TGTGCCAGCAGCCAATCTAAGGGCTCCCGGGGTGTAACCGGGGAGCTGTTTTTT
TRBJ1-3 TRBV30 once NA CAWGSSGNTIYF TGTGCCTGGGGGAGCTCTGGAAACACCATATATTTT
TRBJ2-3 TRBV9 NA TRBD2 CASSDRLAGLTHTDTQYF TGTGCCAGCAGCGACCGACTAGCGGGACTTACACACACAGATACGCAGTATTTT
TRBJ2-2 TRBV27 NA NA CASSYSTNTGELFF TGTGCCAGCAGCTACAGTACGAACACCGGGGAGCTGTTTTTT
TRBJ2-6 TRBV5-4 NA NA CASSLNPGTLWGANVLTF TGTGCCAGCAGCTTGAATCCGGGAACTCTGTGGGGGGCCAACGTCCTGACTTTC
TRBJ2-1 TRBV6-5 NA TRBD2 CASSYSGLAGPREQFF TGTGCCAGCAGTTACTCAGGACTAGCGGGACCCCGTGAGCAGTTCTTC
TRBJ2-3 TRBV6-6 NA NA CASSRPSSLTDTQYF TGTGCCAGCAGCCGCCCTTCTAGTCTCACGGATACGCAGTATTTT
TRBJ1-5 TRBV29-1 NA NA CSVVTGSNQPQHF TGCAGCGTGGTGACAGGTAGCAATCAGCCCCAGCATTTT
TRBJ2-5 TRBV5-4 NA TRBD1 CASSGGTGGQETQYF TGTGCCAGCAGCGGCGGGACAGGGGGCCAAGAGACCCAGTACTTC
TRBJ1-5 TRBV13 once NA CASSLGFQGQPQHF TGTGCCAGCAGCTTAGGGTTCCAGGGTCAGCCCCAGCATTTT
TRBJ2-7 TRBV30 NA TRBD1 CAWNRDRSYEQYF TGTGCCTGGAACCGGGACAGGTCCTACGAGCAGTACTTC
TRBJ1-2 TRBV2 NA NA CASSPEENYGYTF TGTGCCAGCAGTCCGGAGGAGAACTATGGCTACACCTTC
TRBJ2-7 TRBV5-1 NA NA CASRPLGTPAYEQYF TGCGCCAGCAGGCCCCTCGGGACTCCCGCCTACGAGCAGTACTTC
TRBJ2-5 TRBV29-1 NA NA CSVGVETQYF TGCAGCGTCGGAGTCGAGACCCAGTACTTC
TRBJ2-5 TRBV7-3 NA NA CASSPNERETQYF TGTGCCAGCAGCCCCAATGAGAGGGAGACCCAGTACTTC
TRBJ1-2 TRBV6-6 few NA CASSYQAQARYTF TGTGCCAGCAGTTACCAGGCCCAGGCACGCTACACCTTC